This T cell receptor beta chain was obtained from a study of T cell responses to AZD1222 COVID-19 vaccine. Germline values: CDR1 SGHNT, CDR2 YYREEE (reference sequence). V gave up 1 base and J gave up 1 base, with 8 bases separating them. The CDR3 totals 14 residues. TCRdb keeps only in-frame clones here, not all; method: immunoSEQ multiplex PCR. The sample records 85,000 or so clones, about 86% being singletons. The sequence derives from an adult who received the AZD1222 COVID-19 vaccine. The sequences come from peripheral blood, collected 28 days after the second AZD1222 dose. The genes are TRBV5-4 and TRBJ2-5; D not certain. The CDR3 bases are TGTGCCAGCAGCTTGCGGTTCTTCCAAGAGACCCAGTACTTC. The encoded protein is CASSLRFFQETQYF.